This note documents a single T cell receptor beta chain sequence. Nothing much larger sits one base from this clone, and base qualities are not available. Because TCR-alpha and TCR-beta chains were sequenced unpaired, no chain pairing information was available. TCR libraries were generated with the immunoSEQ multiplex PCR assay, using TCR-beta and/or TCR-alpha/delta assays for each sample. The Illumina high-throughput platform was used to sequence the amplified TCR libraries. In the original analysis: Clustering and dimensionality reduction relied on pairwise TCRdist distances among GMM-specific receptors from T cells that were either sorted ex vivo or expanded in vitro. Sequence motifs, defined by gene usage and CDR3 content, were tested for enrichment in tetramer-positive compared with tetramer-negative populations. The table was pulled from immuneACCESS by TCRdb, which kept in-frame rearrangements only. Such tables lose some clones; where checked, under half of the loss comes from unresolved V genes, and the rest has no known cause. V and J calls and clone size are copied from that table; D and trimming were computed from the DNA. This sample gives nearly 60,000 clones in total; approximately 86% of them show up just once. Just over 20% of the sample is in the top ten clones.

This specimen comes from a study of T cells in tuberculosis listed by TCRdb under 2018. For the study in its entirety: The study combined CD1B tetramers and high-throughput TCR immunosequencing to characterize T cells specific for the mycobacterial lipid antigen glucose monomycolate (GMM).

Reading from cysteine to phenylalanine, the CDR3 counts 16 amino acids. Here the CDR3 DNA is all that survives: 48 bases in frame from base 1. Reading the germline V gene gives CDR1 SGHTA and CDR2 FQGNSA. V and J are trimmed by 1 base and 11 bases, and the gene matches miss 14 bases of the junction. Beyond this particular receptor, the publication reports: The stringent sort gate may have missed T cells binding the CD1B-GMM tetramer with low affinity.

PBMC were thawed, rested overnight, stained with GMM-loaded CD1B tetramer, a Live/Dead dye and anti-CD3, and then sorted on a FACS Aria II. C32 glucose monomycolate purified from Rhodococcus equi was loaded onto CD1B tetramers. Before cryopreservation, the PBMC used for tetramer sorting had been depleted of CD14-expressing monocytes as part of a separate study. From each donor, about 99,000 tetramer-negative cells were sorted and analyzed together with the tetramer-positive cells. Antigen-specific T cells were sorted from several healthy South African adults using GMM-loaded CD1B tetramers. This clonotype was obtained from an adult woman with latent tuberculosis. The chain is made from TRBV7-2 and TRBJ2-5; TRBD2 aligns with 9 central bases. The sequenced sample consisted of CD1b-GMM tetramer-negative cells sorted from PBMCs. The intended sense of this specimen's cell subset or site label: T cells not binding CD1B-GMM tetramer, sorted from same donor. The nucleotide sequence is TGTGCCAGCAGCTTAGGCGGATTAGCGGGGGTGGGTGAGCAGTACTTC. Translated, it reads CASSLGGLAGVGEQYF.